This T cell receptor beta chain was captured by sequencing in a study of T cells after posttransplantation cyclophosphamide (dated by TCRdb to 2016 to 2018). Regarding the complete study: The study tracked T cell repertoire reconstitution by TRB sequencing after myeloablative bone marrow transplantation using posttransplantation cyclophosphamide as GVHD prophylaxis. Up to about 3 additional blood samples from 2 to 5.2 years after transplant were also TRB-sequenced in 3 patients, as was pretransplant blood from 4 patients. Samples from 35 PTCy-treated patients and 15 to 20 related bone marrow donors of those patients were subjected to antigen receptor sequencing. Public TRB sequences were compared against a database of over 3,000 sequences linked to responses to pathogens, tumor antigens, self-antigens and alloantigens. Because TRA and TRB clonality were tightly correlated in 9 samples, subsequent TCR analyses were focused on TRB only. Blood from every one of the 30 to 35 PTCy patients who had 1-year posttransplant specimens underwent TRB sequencing. Overall results and qualifications from the work: The TRB repertoires of T cells infiltrating skin or GI tract showed only limited overlap with the TRB repertoires of T cells in blood. Donor-recipient similarity was low at 1-2 months but increased during the first year, and donor CD8+ memory clones often dominated later blood repertoires. Across the 45 to 55 patients, TRB clonality was highly associated with recipient CMV seropositivity and CMV reactivation, and diversity with PTCy was similar to that in the CNI/methotrexate controls.

On this clone itself: What antigen it recognizes has not been identified. Base qualities are not provided; no much larger clone lies one nucleotide away.

Peripheral blood samples were provided by related bone marrow donors on the day of marrow donation. To count as naive, T cells had to be viable CD3+CD4+ or CD3+CD8+ cells with a CCR7+CD45RA+CD45RO-CD95-CD27+CD28+ profile. Peripheral blood and bone marrow mononuclear cells were isolated by Ficoll-Hypaque density centrifugation and were cryopreserved. Sorting of CD4+ and CD8+ T cells, including naive and memory subsets, was performed by FACS on a FACSAria II. Reading from cysteine to phenylalanine, the CDR3 counts 13 amino acids. Only the CDR3 part of the read is kept: 39 bases, read in frame from the first base. V loses 1 base of germline sequence and J loses 11 bases, and the interval between the two ends is 15 bases. Based on the germline V gene, the CDR1 and CDR2 sequences are SGHVS and FQNEAQ. Genomic DNA was the input for TRB sequencing, which was run either with the immunoSEQ assay at survey resolution or with the hsTCRB kit. For the original study's pipeline: The immunoSEQ software handled the initial read processing, while the LymphoSeq R package was used for the repertoire analyses. Clonality was computed as 1 minus normalized Shannon entropy, and a Gini coefficient was also calculated for each TRB dataset. To infer phenotypes in unsorted samples, TRB sequences from sorted subsets of the recipient or donor were mapped onto the unsorted samples of the same recipient. TCRdb mirrors the immuneACCESS table, restricted to in-frame sequences. Some clones are absent from its copies; in checked studies, under half trace to an unresolved V gene, and the reason for the others is unknown. The V and J calls and the clone size are those of that table, but D and trimming were determined from the DNA. Across this sample there are roughly 20,000 clones, with roughly 98% seen only once. The top ten constitute about 0.13% of the sample.

The TCR sequence derives from a man aged 35 to 55 in good health, CMV-negative, and a related stem cell transplant donor. The sequence joins TRBV7-8 to TRBJ2-7, with TRBD2 tentatively as D gene (5 bases match). The sequenced sample consisted of naive CD8+ T cells sorted from PBMCs. The CDR3 reads as follows: CASSLVEASEKYF. The DNA sequence is as follows: TGTGCCAGCAGCTTAGTGGAGGCTTCGGAGAAGTACTTC. The reference TRBV7-8 and TRBJ2-7 proteins fill in what lies around the CDR3, so the full variable domain reads GAGVSQSPRYKVAKRGQDVALRCDPISGHVSLFWYQQALGQGPEFLTYFQNEAQLDKSGLPSDRFFAERPEGSVSTLKIQRTQQEDSAVYLCASSLVEASEKYFGPGTRLTVT.